These 9 T cell receptor beta chains originate from one sample sequenced in a study of blood T cell repertoires in COVID-19. The assay was immunoSEQ multiplex PCR, and TCRdb's table has in-frame clones only and misses some. Among about 52,000 clones listed, approximately 85% were seen once. Sequencing was carried out using peripheral blood. These receptors came from a human donor in a cohort sampled during active COVID-19.

The rearrangement joins TRBV6-5 to TRBJ1-5; possible D gene TRBD1, 5 bases. The CDR3 extends over 12 amino acids. CDR1 MNHEY and CDR2 SVGAGI come from the germline V gene. V was clipped by 11 bases and J by 2 bases, with 10 bases between them. The CDR3 coding sequence is TGTGCCGCGGGGCTAGGCAATCAGCCCCAGCATTTT. Translating gives CAAGLGNQPQHF.

The chain couples TRBV24-1 to TRBJ2-1; 15 nucleotides match TRBD2. The V gene end was trimmed by 2 bases and the J gene end by 5 bases; junction bases not matched to a gene: 9. Germline CDR1 reads KGHDR; CDR2 reads SFDVKD. The length of the CDR3 is 19 residues. The CDR3 loop is CATSDSTIGLAGGHNEQFF. In nucleotides, the CDR3 is TGTGCCACCAGTGATTCTACGATCGGACTAGCGGGAGGGCACAATGAGCAGTTCTTC.

This clone was seen only a few times. The V call is TRBV12-5, the J call TRBJ2-1; 11 nucleotides match TRBD2. Trimming took 5 bases from V and 6 from J; bases not matched to a gene: 12. This CDR3 has 17 amino acids. CDR1 and CDR2 from the germline V gene are LGHNT and FRNRAP. The CDR3 here is CASGPRTSGRDFNEQFF. CDR3 nucleotide sequence: TGTGCTAGTGGTCCCCGGACTAGCGGGCGAGATTTCAATGAGCAGTTCTTC.

V gene TRBV3-1 (or the pseudogene TRBV3-2) combines with J gene TRBJ1-4; 10 bases line up with TRBD1. The germline CDR1 and CDR2 sequences are LGHDT and YNNKEL (reference sequence). The CDR3 spans 16 residues. With V trimmed by 5 bases and J by 5 bases, 8 bases remained unmatched. The CDR3 region is CASSTHLGQGNEKLFF. The CDR3 DNA reads as TGTGCCAGCAGCACACACCTGGGACAGGGGAATGAAAAACTGTTTTTT.

In this sample, this clone turned up a few times. The chain combines TRBV19 with TRBJ1-5; 7 bases align to TRBD1. The germline V gene has CDR1 LNHDA and CDR2 SQIVND (reference sequence). This CDR3 spans 15 amino acids. J gave up 2 bases and V 5 bases, and 6 bases lay outside the gene matches. The CDR3 sequence: CASSSNRGGNQPQHF. Written as DNA, the CDR3 is TGTGCCAGTAGTTCCAACAGGGGAGGCAATCAGCCCCAGCATTTT.

Here the CDR3 reads CASSLGLGLTSNQPQHF. The CDR3 coding sequence is TGTGCCAGCAGCTTGGGACTCGGACTGACTAGCAATCAGCCCCAGCATTTT. The gene calls are TRBV5-8 and TRBJ1-5; D is uncertain. Germline V gives CDR1 SGHTS, CDR2 YDEGEE. The CDR3 runs 17 residues. The germline V and J ends were trimmed by 0 bases and 0 bases, with 13 bases remaining between them.

The chain employs TRBV9 and TRBJ1-6; TRBD1 might be the D (5 bases). This CDR3 is 16 amino acids long. V lost 2 bases, J lost 10 bases, and 19 bases lay in between. The V gene's germline CDR1 is SGDLS and CDR2 YYNGEE. CDR3 sequence: CASSVLPGPLGSPLHF. In DNA, the CDR3 is TGTGCCAGCAGCGTCCTGCCAGGGCCTCTTGGATCACCCCTCCACTTT.

This chain joins TRBV18 and TRBJ2-7; D perhaps matches TRBD2 (5 bases). The length of the CDR3 is 15 residues. Per the germline V gene, CDR1 is KGHSH and CDR2 is LQKENI. V was pared by 2 bases and J by 3 bases, with 14 bases between. The CDR3 loop reads CASSPGSERNYEQYF. The DNA of the CDR3 is TGTGCCAGCTCACCAGGGTCGGAGCGGAACTACGAGCAGTACTTC.

The chain combines TRBV18 with TRBJ1-4; D is possibly TRBD1 (5 bases). Germline lookup yields CDR1 KGHSH and CDR2 LQKENI. Trimming shortened V by 4 bases and J by 3 bases, and 12 bases separated the two germline ends. CDR3 length: 15 amino acids. CDR3 amino acids: CASSLSRAPNEKLFF. CDR3 DNA sequence: TGTGCCAGCTCACTATCCAGGGCCCCTAATGAAAAACTGTTTTTT.